The T cell receptor (beta chain) described here comes from a study of human T cells and chemical hapten exposure. Study in general: Patch testing placed 0.01% DPC on the upper back, with readings at 6 days.

Time point of the sample: patch test 1, 2 weeks after DPC sensitization. The treatment is: therapeutic diphenylcyclopropenone sensitization with weekly scalp DPC. Total RNA extraction was carried out from unfractionated whole blood. Within the library, unique molecular identifiers were attached to each individual cDNA molecule. TCRdb redid the calling of the RACE reads with MiXCR, one entry per CDR3 protein. In the table there are nearly 350,000 distinct CDR3 sequences, around 7% of which are singletons. The CDR3 consists of 14 residues. V gave up 4 bases and J gave up 2 bases, with 12 bases separating them. CDR1 and CDR2 from the germline V gene are ENHRY and SYGVKD.

The material sequenced was whole blood, taken in connection with sensitization to the hapten diphenylcyclopropenone (DPC). This receptor was obtained from a woman between 18 and 30 years old with alopecia areata. Some clones in this sample may be carry-over from other donors' samples. The rearrangement links TRBV10-3 to TRBJ2-7; D is perhaps TRBD1 (6 bases). The DNA of the CDR3 is TGTGCCATCAGTGTACAGGGTCTAACCTACGAGCAGTACTTC. Translating gives CAISVQGLTYEQYF.